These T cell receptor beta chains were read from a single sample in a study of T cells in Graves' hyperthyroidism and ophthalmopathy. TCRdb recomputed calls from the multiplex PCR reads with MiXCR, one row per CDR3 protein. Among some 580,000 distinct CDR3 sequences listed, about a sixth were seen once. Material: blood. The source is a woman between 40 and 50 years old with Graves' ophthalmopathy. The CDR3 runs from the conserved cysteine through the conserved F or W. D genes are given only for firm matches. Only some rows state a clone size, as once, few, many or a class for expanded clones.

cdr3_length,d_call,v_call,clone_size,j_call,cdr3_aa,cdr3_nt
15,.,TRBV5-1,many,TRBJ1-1,CASSLSSGGNTEAFF,TGCGCCAGCAGCTTGTCTAGTGGGGGGAACACTGAAGCTTTCTTT
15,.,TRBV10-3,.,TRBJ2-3,CAISEGGPTTDTQYF,TGTGCCATCAGTGAGGGCGGGCCAACCACAGATACGCAGTATTTT
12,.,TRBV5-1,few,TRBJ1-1,CASSRSTGEAFF,TGCGCCAGCAGCCGATCGACAGGTGAAGCTTTCTTT
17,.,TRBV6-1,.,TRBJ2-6,CASSPNRVFTGANVLTF,TGTGCCAGCAGTCCGAACAGGGTTTTTACTGGGGCCAACGTCCTGACTTTC
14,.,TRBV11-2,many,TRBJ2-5,CASSLDGSKETQYF,TGTGCCAGCAGCTTAGATGGTTCGAAAGAGACCCAGTACTTC
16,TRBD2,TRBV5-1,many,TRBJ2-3,CASSLAGTSDTDTQYF,TGCGCCAGCAGCTTGGCCGGGACTAGCGACACAGATACGCAGTATTTT
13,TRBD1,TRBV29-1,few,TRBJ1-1,CSGGQGPNTEAFF,TGCAGCGGCGGACAGGGGCCGAACACTGAAGCTTTCTTT
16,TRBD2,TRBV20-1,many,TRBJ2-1,CSARDFRTSGIDEQFF,TGCAGTGCTAGAGATTTTCGGACTAGCGGGATCGATGAGCAGTTCTTC
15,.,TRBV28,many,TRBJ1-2,CASSSWGGRTRGYTF,TGTGCCAGCAGTTCATGGGGGGGGCGAACTCGAGGCTACACCTTC
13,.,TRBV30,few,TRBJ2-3,CAWSVLTTDTQYF,TGTGCCTGGAGTGTGCTTACCACAGATACGCAGTATTTT
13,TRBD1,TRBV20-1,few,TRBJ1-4,CSAATGGGEKLFF,TGCAGTGCCGCAACAGGGGGCGGTGAAAAACTGTTTTTT
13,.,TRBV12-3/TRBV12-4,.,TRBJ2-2,CASRDGYTGELFF,TGTGCCAGCAGGGACGGGTACACCGGGGAGCTGTTTTTT
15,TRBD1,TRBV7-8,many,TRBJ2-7,CASSPRTGGFYEQYF,TGTGCCAGCAGCCCCCGGACAGGGGGCTTCTACGAGCAGTACTTC
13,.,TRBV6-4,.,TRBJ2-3,CASSEGATDTQYF,TGTGCCAGCAGTGAGGGGGCCACAGATACGCAGTATTTT
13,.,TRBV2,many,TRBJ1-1,CASTVLMNTEAFF,TGTGCCAGCACGGTTCTAATGAACACTGAAGCTTTCTTT
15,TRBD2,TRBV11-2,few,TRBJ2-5,CASSLAGGQAETQYF,TGTGCCAGCAGCCTAGCGGGGGGGCAAGCGGAGACCCAGTACTTC
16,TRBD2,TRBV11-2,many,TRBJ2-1,CASSLVAGAGYNEQFF,TGTGCCAGCAGCTTAGTTGCGGGAGCGGGCTACAATGAGCAGTTCTTC
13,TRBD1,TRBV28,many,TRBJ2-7,CASLTGVTHEQYF,TGTGCCAGCTTAACAGGGGTCACCCACGAGCAGTACTTC
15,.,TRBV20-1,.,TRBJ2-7,CSARDWDTGPYVQYF,TGCAGTGCTAGAGATTGGGACACAGGTCCCTACGTGCAGTACTTC
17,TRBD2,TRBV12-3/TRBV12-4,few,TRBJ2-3,CASSLRGGGFSTDTQYF,TGTGCCAGCAGTCTGCGGGGGGGAGGGTTTAGCACAGATACGCAGTATTTT
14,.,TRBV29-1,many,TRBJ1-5,CSVVSGEVNQPQHF,TGCAGCGTTGTCTCAGGAGAGGTCAATCAGCCCCAGCATTTT
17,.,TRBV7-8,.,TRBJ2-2,CASSLVARGTRAGELFF,TGTGCCAGCAGCTTAGTAGCGCGGGGTACGAGGGCCGGGGAGCTGTTTTTT
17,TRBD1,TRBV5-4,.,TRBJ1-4,CASTIYRGPTTNEKLFF,TGTGCCAGCACCATATACAGGGGGCCTACTACTAATGAAAAACTGTTTTTT
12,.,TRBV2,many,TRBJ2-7,CASKKQTYEQYF,TGTGCCAGCAAGAAACAGACCTACGAGCAGTACTTC
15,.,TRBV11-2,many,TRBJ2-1,CASSLERTNYNEQFF,TGTGCCAGCAGCTTAGAAAGGACAAATTACAATGAGCAGTTCTTC
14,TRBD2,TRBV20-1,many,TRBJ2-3,CSASTSGSTDTQYF,TGCAGTGCTTCGACTAGCGGAAGCACAGATACGCAGTATTTT
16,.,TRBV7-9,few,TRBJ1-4,CASSYFLTATNEKLFF,TGTGCCAGCAGCTATTTTCTTACTGCAACTAATGAAAAACTGTTTTTT
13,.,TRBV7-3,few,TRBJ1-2,CASSDSLFSGYTF,TGTGCCAGTTCGGACAGTCTCTTTTCTGGCTACACCTTC
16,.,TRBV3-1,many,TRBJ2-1,CASSQPLDSRYNEQFF,TGTGCCAGCAGCCAACCCCTAGACAGCCGGTACAATGAGCAGTTCTTC
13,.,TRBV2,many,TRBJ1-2,CASSETVIYGYTF,TGTGCCAGCAGTGAGACAGTGATATATGGCTACACCTTC
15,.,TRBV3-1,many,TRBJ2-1,CASSQEGSSYNEQFF,TGTGCCAGCAGCCAAGAGGGGAGCTCCTACAATGAGCAGTTCTTC